The TCR beta chain described here comes from a study of T-cell memory formation after mild COVID-19. From 5'RACE with constant-segment primers came TCR alpha and TCR beta cDNA libraries that carried sample barcodes and UMIs. TCRdb fed the 5' RACE reads into MiXCR, producing one record per CDR3 protein. This table holds roughly 190,000 distinct CDR3 sequences, approximately 30% found once. The study's findings and limits: In second-wave clones peaking day 37, SARS-CoV-2 specificity remained unconfirmed. Clones contracting day 15 to 85 were balanced CD4/CD8; later expanders leaned CD4+. Some responding clones appeared in pre-infection memory, suggesting cross-reactive memory joined.

This clonotype occurred many times. Antigen specificity is unknown. The sample was PBMCs or a T cell subset sorted from them (not recorded which). The TCR originated in an adult woman who had mild COVID-19 (a few samples of this study predate the infection). Cell type and time point are not known.

In DNA form, the CDR3 reads TGTGCCAGCAGCTTGCCTACCGGGGAGCTGTTTTTT. Translation gives CASSLPTGELFF. The genes are TRBV11-3 and TRBJ2-2; D unclear. The CDR3 length is 12 residues. CDR1 is SGHNT and CDR2 is YENEEA in the germline V gene. The V end was cut by 3 bases, the J end by 5 bases, with 4 bases between.